These 8 T cell receptor beta chains came from one sample sequenced in a study of tumor-infiltrating lymphocytes in primary liver carcinoma. Using a constant-region primer together with ProtoScript II reverse transcriptase, TCR beta cDNA was made from 500 ng of total RNA. Libraries of TCR beta came from three nested multiplex PCR rounds with slightly modified ARM-PCR. It was with TRBV1-TRBV30 forward primers and a C-beta reverse primer that the first two PCR rounds were run, at roughly 10 cycles each. Each CDR3 protein gets one entry after TCRdb re-called the multiplex PCR reads with MiXCR. The sample holds about 54,000 distinct CDR3 sequences, 60% to 75% seen once. Total RNA and DNA came together from 20-30 mg of bulk tissue without cell sorting. Sample: liver tumor tissue from sampling region 2. The sample's subset: tumor region T2, inferior pole. The receptors here all came from a man aged 40-49 years with primary liver carcinoma and hepatitis B virus infection.

For this clonotype: At one boundary the junction diverges from the germline segment, which might be a read error. The rearrangement links TRBV2 to TRBJ2-2; perhaps TRBD2 as D (5 bases). Germline V gene sequence: CDR1 SNHLY, CDR2 FYNNEI. The CDR3 extends over 13 amino acids. The DNA of the CDR3 is TGTGCCAGCAGTGAAGGACAAGTCGGGAAGCTGTTTTTT. This sequence encodes CASSEGQVGKLFF. Supplemented by reference TRBV2 and TRBJ2-2, the full variable domain reads EPEVTQTPSHQVTQMGQEVILRCVPISNHLYFYWYRQILGQKVEFLVSFYNNEISEKSEIFDDQFSVERPDGSNFTLKIRSTKLEDSAMYFCASSEGQVGKLFFGEGSRLTVL.

Only one count was recorded for this clonotype. With a much larger clone just one base away, this may be a read error. The J gene is TRBJ1-2, the V gene TRBV28; unclear D gene. V lost 4 bases and J 3 bases, leaving 9 bases between the germline ends. The CDR3 consists of 13 residues. From germline, CDR1 is MDHEN and CDR2 SYDVKM. CDR3 in amino acids: CASSSYGYYGYTF. DNA of the CDR3: TGTGCCAGCAGTTCATATGGGTACTATGGCTACACCTTC.

Concerning this clonotype: At one boundary the junction diverges from the germline segment, which might be a read error. This chain joins TRBV30 and TRBJ1-5; D might be TRBD1 (5 bases). The CDR3 has 13 amino acids. CDR1 and CDR2 (germline): GTSNPN, SVGIG (reference sequence). The CDR3 nucleotides are TGTGCCTGGAGTGTAAATCTGGGGCAACCCCAGCAGTTT. Encoded protein: CAWSVNLGQPQQF.

Remarks on this clonotype: The junction departs from the called germline gene at one end, perhaps through a read error. The rearrangement joins TRBV11-3 to TRBJ2-3; D uncertain. CDR1 and CDR2 from the germline V gene are SGHNT and YENEEA. This CDR3 region has 13 residues. CDR3 sequence: CARSWVGADTQYF. CDR3 nucleotides: TGTGCCAGAAGCTGGGTTGGGGCAGATACGCAGTATTTT.

Turning to this clonotype: This could be a read error, since a much larger clone is one nucleotide away. V is TRBV28 and J is TRBJ1-2; TRBD1 is a possible D gene (5 bases). CDR1 MDHEN and CDR2 SYDVKM come from the germline V gene. The CDR3 runs 12 residues. CDR3 DNA sequence: TGTGTCAGCAGTTTTATGGGGCTTGGTTACACCTTC. Residues: CVSSFMGLGYTF.

This clonotype has ten or more counts. The J gene is TRBJ2-1, the V gene TRBV19, with 7 bases lining up with TRBD2. V dropped 3 bases and J dropped 4; count of bases not matched to a gene: 12. The CDR3 covers 17 residues. Looked up from germline, CDR1 is LNHDA and CDR2 is SQIVND (reference sequence). The CDR3, as DNA: TGTGCCAGTAGTATCTGGTGGGCTAGCGGAGAATACAATGAGCAGTTCTTC. Residues: CASSIWWASGEYNEQFF.

As regards this clonotype: This CDR3 fails to terminate in the conserved phenylalanine or tryptophan, so it likely reflects a read error. This chain uses TRBV14 with TRBJ1-4; TRBD1 matches 8 bases. Germline values: CDR1 SGHDN, CDR2 FVKESK. This CDR3 contains 15 residues. The CDR3 loop reads CASNQGGQGHEELFL. The CDR3 DNA sequence: TGTGCCAGCAACCAAGGAGGACAGGGTCATGAAGAACTGTTTTTG.

This clonotype was recorded only once. Compared with germline, one end of the junction differs, possibly owing to a read error. The rearrangement links TRBV6-1 to TRBJ1-5, with D maybe TRBD1 (6 bases). CDR3 length: 16 residues. The germline gives CDR1 MNHNS, CDR2 SASEGT. In DNA form, the CDR3 reads TGTGCCAGCAGTGACGAGGGGGAGTCAAGCAATCGGCCCCAGCATTTT. Amino acid sequence: CASSDEGESSNRPQHF.